This TCR beta chain was retrieved from a study of cytomegalovirus exposure and HLA in healthy donors. Study at large: Researchers previously reported finding more than 100 million unique TCR beta sequences from 150 million to 200 million T cells.

This clone appeared a few times. What it binds is not known. Study-wide findings and caveats: Immune exposure was documented only through CMV serostatus.

It was with 60 Vbeta and 13 Jbeta primers that the PCR ran. Original data processing: Later, an analysis found around 80 million unique TCR beta chains, and approximately 10 million of these were shared. The data were produced by immunoSEQ multiplex PCR, yet TCRdb's version contains in-frame clones alone and is incomplete. From that table come the V and J calls and clone size; the DNA was used to work out D and trimming. The sample has around 110,000 clones; over 8% are singletons. This TCR derives from a man aged 25 to 40 in good health and CMV-seronegative. The sequenced material came from PBMCs.

The CDR3 region has the DNA TGTGCCAGCAGCCCGAGCGGCACCGGGGAGCTGTTTTTT. Translation gives CASSPSGTGELFF. The J gene is TRBJ2-2, the V gene TRBV13; TRBD2 is a possible D gene (5 bases). CDR1 is PRHDT and CDR2 is FYEKMQ in the germline V gene (reference sequence). This CDR3 is built from 13 residues. V was clipped by 5 bases and J by 4 bases, with 8 bases between them.